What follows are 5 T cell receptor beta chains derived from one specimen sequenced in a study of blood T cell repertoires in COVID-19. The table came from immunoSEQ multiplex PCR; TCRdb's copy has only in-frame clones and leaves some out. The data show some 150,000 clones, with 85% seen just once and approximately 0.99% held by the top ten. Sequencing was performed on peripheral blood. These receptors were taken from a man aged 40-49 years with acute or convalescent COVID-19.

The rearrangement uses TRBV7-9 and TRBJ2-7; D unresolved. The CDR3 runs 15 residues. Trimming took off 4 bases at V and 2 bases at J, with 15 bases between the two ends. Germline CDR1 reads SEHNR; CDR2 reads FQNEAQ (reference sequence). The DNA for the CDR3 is TGTGCCAGCAGCTCGGTCCCACTCCCCGCCTACGAGCAGTACTTC. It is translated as CASSSVPLPAYEQYF. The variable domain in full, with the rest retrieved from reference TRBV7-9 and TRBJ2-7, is DTGVSQNPRHKITKRGQNVTFRCDPISEHNRLYWYRQTLGQGPEFLTYFQNEAQLEKSRLLSDRFSAERPKGSFSTLEIQRTEQGDSAMYLCASSSVPLPAYEQYFGPGTRLTVT.

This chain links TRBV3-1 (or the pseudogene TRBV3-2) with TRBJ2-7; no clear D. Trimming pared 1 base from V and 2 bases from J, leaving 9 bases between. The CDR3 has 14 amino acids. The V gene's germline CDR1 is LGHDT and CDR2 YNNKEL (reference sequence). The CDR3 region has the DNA TGTGCCAGCAGCCAAGCCGGGTGGACCTACGAGCAGTACTTC. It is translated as CASSQAGWTYEQYF.

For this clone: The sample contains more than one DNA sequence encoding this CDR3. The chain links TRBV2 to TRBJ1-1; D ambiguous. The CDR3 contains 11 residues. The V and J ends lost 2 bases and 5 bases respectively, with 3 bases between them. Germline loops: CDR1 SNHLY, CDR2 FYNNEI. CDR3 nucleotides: TGTGCCAGCAGTGAACGGACTGAAGCTTTCTTT. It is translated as CASSERTEAFF.

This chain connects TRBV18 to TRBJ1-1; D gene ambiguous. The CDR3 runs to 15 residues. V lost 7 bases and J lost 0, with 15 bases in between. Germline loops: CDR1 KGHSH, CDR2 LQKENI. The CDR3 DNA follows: TGTGCCAGCTTGAACAACCCGGGGTTGAACACTGAAGCTTTCTTT. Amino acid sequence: CASLNNPGLNTEAFF.

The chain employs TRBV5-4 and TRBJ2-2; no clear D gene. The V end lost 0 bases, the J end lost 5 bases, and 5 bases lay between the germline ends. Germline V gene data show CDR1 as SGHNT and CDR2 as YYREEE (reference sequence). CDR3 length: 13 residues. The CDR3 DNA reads TGTGCCAGCAGCTTGGTTCAAACCGGGGAGCTGTTTTTT. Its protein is CASSLVQTGELFF.